This T cell receptor (beta chain) was identified during a study of T cell repertoires in cytomegalovirus infection. Study-wide context: CMV epitopes, recently identified HLA-C-restricted and well-studied HLA-B-restricted, were used. Public signatures in TCR beta pointed to CMV infection and matching HLA type. Overall study findings and caveats: Summed frequency of shared TCR beta families picked out CMV carriers who also had the relevant HLA. HLA-C-restricted CMV-specific TCR beta clonotypes prevailed in the ex vivo response.

Of note for this clonotype: Its antigen is as yet unknown.

The CDR3 runs 16 residues. Trimming cost V 4 bases and J 5 bases; bases outside gene matches: 12. Germline CDR1 LNHNV, CDR2 YYDKDF (reference sequence). TCRdb processed the reads anew with MiXCR; each CDR3 protein has one entry. The table has under 500,000 distinct CDR3 sequences, about two fifths seen once. This clonotype was sampled from a human donor in good health (CMV status not recorded). Some clones in this sample may be carry-over from other donors' samples. Sequencing was performed on cultured PBMCs, taken from culture after CMV antigen stimulation. The V gene is TRBV15, the J gene TRBJ2-5; 8 bases line up with TRBD1. The DNA for the CDR3 is TGTGCCACCAGCACTTACAGGCAGGGGGCCGGGGAGACCCAGTACTTC. It yields the protein CATSTYRQGAGETQYF.